Below are 30 T cell receptor beta chains sequenced from a single sample in a study of blood T cell repertoires in COVID-19. The repertoire was sequenced with immunoSEQ multiplex PCR; TCRdb's copy has only in-frame clones and lacks some. This table holds about 190,000 clones, about 88% found once. The specimen sequenced was PBMCs or T cells enriched from blood (not recorded which). The receptors here all came from a woman between 40 and 50 years old in a cohort exposed to, infected with or recovered from COVID-19 (not recorded which).

The V and J genes are TRBV7-6 and TRBJ2-5; possible D gene TRBD1, 6 bases. The germline V gene encodes CDR1 SGHVS and CDR2 FNYEAQ. This CDR3 has 14 residues. The ends were cut back, 5 bases at V and 4 bases at J, with 14 bases in the middle. The CDR3 DNA sequence: TGTGCCAGCAGCCCGAGGGGGAAAATAGAGACCCAGTACTTC. Amino acid sequence: CASSPRGKIETQYF.

The chain is built from TRBV4-1 and TRBJ2-2; tentatively, D is TRBD2 (5 bases). The length of the CDR3 is 16 residues. Germline V gene lookup returns CDR1 MGHRA and CDR2 YSYEKL. V shed 1 base and J shed 1 base, with 10 bases lying between them. CDR3: CASSQVLARNTGELFF. CDR3 in DNA: TGCGCCAGCAGCCAAGTCTTAGCGAGGAACACCGGGGAGCTGTTTTTT.

The rearrangement uses TRBV10-2 and TRBJ2-5; weak D call: TRBD1 (6 bases). Germline loops: CDR1 WSHSY, CDR2 SAAADI. The CDR3 totals 15 residues. V dropped 3 bases and J dropped 4 bases, with 15 bases sitting between them. CDR3 sequence (DNA): TGCGCCAGCAGTGATGTTTTCAGGGGTGGAGAGACCCAGTACTTC. Its protein is CASSDVFRGGETQYF.

The V call is TRBV7-9, the J call TRBJ1-6, with TRBD1 matching over 7 bases. The V segment lost 6 bases and the J segment 7 bases; nucleotides outside the gene matches: 9. The germline V gene encodes CDR1 SEHNR and CDR2 FQNEAQ (reference sequence). The CDR3 length is 15 residues. The CDR3: CASRTPGQRNSPLHF. The CDR3 DNA reads TGTGCCAGCAGAACTCCGGGACAGAGAAATTCACCCCTCCACTTT.

This chain uses TRBV7-2 with TRBJ1-4, with TRBD1 as a possible D gene (5 bases). Looked up from germline, CDR1 is SGHTA and CDR2 is FQGNSA. This CDR3 has 17 amino acids. Trimming took off 4 bases at V and 7 bases at J, with 22 bases between the two ends. CDR3 DNA sequence: TGTGCCAGCAGCTCCCCAGGGAGACGGCCCGGGGGTGAAAAACTGTTTTTT. Translated, it gives CASSSPGRRPGGEKLFF.

The V call is TRBV7-9, the J call TRBJ1-1, with 9 bases fitting TRBD1. Per the germline V gene, CDR1 is SEHNR and CDR2 is FQNEAQ (reference sequence). The CDR3 contains 17 residues. With 5 bases clipped from V and 1 base from J, the junction kept 11 bases outside the gene matches. The CDR3 region has the DNA TGTGCCAGCAGCCCCACCCGGGACAGGGAATCGAACACTGAAGCTTTCTTT. Amino acid sequence: CASSPTRDRESNTEAFF.

The sample holds one count of this clone. J is TRBJ2-7 and V is TRBV4-1, with 9 bases lining up with TRBD1. The V gene's germline CDR1 is MGHRA and CDR2 YSYEKL. The V and J ends lost 2 bases and 0 bases, in that order; junction bases with no gene match: 2. This CDR3 region has 15 residues. The CDR3 loop is CASSQKGQGSYEQYF. The CDR3 region has the DNA TGCGCCAGCAGCCAAAAGGGACAGGGCTCCTACGAGCAGTACTTC.

This sequence joins TRBV7-6 and TRBJ2-3; 7 bases are a match to TRBD2. This CDR3 has 16 residues. Germline trimming cut 4 bases from V and 2 bases from J; bases unmatched to any gene: 9. Germline V CDR1 and CDR2: SGHVS, FNYEAQ. The CDR3 DNA reads TGTGCCAGCAGCTCATTAGCGGGCGAACCCACAGATACGCAGTATTTT. Translated: CASSSLAGEPTDTQYF.

The chain has TRBV6-5 and TRBJ1-2, with a possible D match to TRBD1 (6 bases). Germline CDR1 MNHEY, CDR2 SVGAGI. Trimming removed 11 bases at V and 7 bases at J, with 20 bases between. CDR3 length equals 13 residues. The CDR3 DNA sequence: TGTGCCGTCTCGGGCCACAGGGAAAGTGGCTACACCTTC. Translating it yields CAVSGHRESGYTF.

This chain links TRBV4-1 with TRBJ2-2; TRBD2 agrees at 13 bases. V trimming: 4 bases; J trimming: 4 bases; junction bases outside the gene matches: 3. The CDR3 extends over 16 amino acids. Germline CDR1 is MGHRA and CDR2 is YSYEKL. The CDR3 coding sequence is TGCGCCAGCAGCCTTCGACTAGCGGGGGGCACCGGGGAGCTGTTTTTT. It translates to CASSLRLAGGTGELFF.

The rearrangement joins TRBV7-2 to TRBJ2-5, with TRBD1 identical over 8 bases. Germline V gives CDR1 SGHTA, CDR2 FQGNSA. The CDR3 extends over 15 amino acids. Trimming at V came to 3 bases and at J to 5 bases, leaving 8 bases not matched to a gene. CDR3 sequence reads: CASSLTGTGGETQYF. DNA for the CDR3: TGTGCCAGCAGCTTGACCGGGACAGGTGGTGAGACCCAGTACTTC.

About this clone itself: Other nucleotide sequences from this sample produce the same CDR3. The gene calls are TRBV11-3 and TRBJ1-1; a possible D gene is TRBD1 (6 bases). This CDR3 comprises 13 residues. With 1 base removed from V and 5 bases from J, the gap between germline ends came to 8 bases. CDR1 and CDR2 from the germline V gene are SGHNT and YENEEA. The CDR3 DNA sequence: TGTGCCAGCAGCTTAGGGCAGGGGACTGAAGCTTTCTTT. Amino acids: CASSLGQGTEAFF.

V and J are TRBV19 and TRBJ1-5; a weak D match, TRBD1 (5 bases). Deletions cut 9 bases from V and 6 bases from J, with 21 bases between. This CDR3 spans 15 amino acids. Germline CDR1 is LNHDA and CDR2 is SQIVND (reference sequence). CDR3 in amino acids: CASLQEAGILQPQHF. The CDR3 DNA is TGTGCCAGCCTACAAGAGGCAGGGATTCTTCAGCCCCAGCATTTT.

This chain's CDR3 is CASNPSMLAGGLDTQYF. In nucleotides, the CDR3 is TGTGCCAGCAATCCCTCGATGCTAGCGGGGGGGTTAGATACGCAGTATTTT. The chain couples TRBV28 to TRBJ2-3, with TRBD2 identical over 12 bases. Germline loops: CDR1 MDHEN, CDR2 SYDVKM. The CDR3 sequence is 17 residues long. The ends lost 7 bases at V and 5 bases at J; junction bases unmatched: 13.

This chain joins TRBV13 and TRBJ2-7; 11 bases map to TRBD2. The CDR3 is 15 amino acids. J lost 1 base, V lost 5 bases, and 4 bases had no gene match. Looked up from germline, CDR1 is PRHDT and CDR2 is FYEKMQ (reference sequence). This CDR3 is CASSEGLAVSYEQYF. Here the CDR3 DNA reads TGTGCCAGCAGCGAGGGACTAGCGGTTTCCTACGAGCAGTACTTC.

The V call is TRBV28, the J call TRBJ1-2; 7 positions match TRBD1. Trimming at V came to 5 bases and at J to 9 bases, leaving 15 bases not matched to a gene. This CDR3 has 15 amino acids. CDR1 is MDHEN and CDR2 is SYDVKM in the germline V gene. CDR3 DNA: TGTGCCAGCAGTCTATTGGATAGACAGGGAAGGAGCTACACCTTC. Translating gives CASSLLDRQGRSYTF.

To note about this clone: A read error is possible here, since a much larger clone lies one base away. This chain connects TRBV3-1 (or the pseudogene TRBV3-2) to TRBJ2-2, with D uncertain. CDR1 and CDR2 from the germline V gene are LGHDT and YNNKEL (reference sequence). V was trimmed by 4 bases and J by 3 bases, leaving 3 bases between them. The CDR3 totals 12 residues. CDR3: CASSPYTGELFF. For the CDR3, the DNA is TGTGCCAGCAGCCCCTACACCGGGGAGCTGTTTTTT.

This clone showed up just a few times. The rearrangement links TRBV5-1 to TRBJ1-1, with D maybe TRBD1 (5 bases). The CDR3 length is 15 residues. Trimming removed 0 bases from V and 5 bases from J, with 14 bases in between. Germline V gene lookup returns CDR1 SGHRS and CDR2 YFSETQ. CDR3 in amino acids: CASSLGSSGLTEAFF. The CDR3 DNA follows: TGCGCCAGCAGCTTGGGTTCTTCAGGGCTAACTGAAGCTTTCTTT.

In DNA form, the CDR3 reads TGTGCCAGCAGATTACTAGGGGGGGGCTCCTACGAGCAGTACTTC. Amino acid sequence: CASRLLGGGSYEQYF. This chain links TRBV6-5 with TRBJ2-7, with D possibly matching TRBD2 (7 bases). Trimming stripped 6 bases from V and 0 bases from J, with 15 bases between. The CDR3 runs to 15 residues. Germline assignment: CDR1 MNHEY and CDR2 SVGAGI.

To note about this clone: Compared with germline, one end of the junction differs, possibly owing to a read error. The chain combines TRBV3-1 (or the pseudogene TRBV3-2) with TRBJ1-6, with 8 nucleotides matching TRBD1. CDR3 length equals 11 residues. CDR1 LGHDT and CDR2 YNNKEL come from the germline V gene (reference sequence). CDR3: CASSHPGTGNF. The DNA for the CDR3 is TGTGCCAGCAGCCACCCCGGGACAGGAAACTTT.

Comment on this clone: Other DNA sequences of this sample code for an identical CDR3. The chain joins TRBV19 to TRBJ1-1; no reliable D call. The V end lost 0 bases, the J end lost 3 bases, and 5 bases lay between the germline ends. The CDR3 spans 13 residues. In germline, CDR1 is LNHDA, CDR2 SQIVND (reference sequence). The chain's CDR3 is CASSIDSYTEAFF. CDR3 nucleotide sequence: TGTGCCAGTAGTATAGACTCCTACACTGAAGCTTTCTTT.

The CDR3 here is CASSAGRHTGELFF. CDR3 in DNA: TGTGCCAGTAGCGCGGGACGGCACACCGGGGAGCTGTTTTTT. The V call is TRBV4-2, the J call TRBJ2-2; possibly TRBD2 for D (6 bases). V was shortened by 9 bases and J by 3 bases, with 14 bases between the two germline ends. The length of the CDR3 is 14 residues. CDR1 is LGHNA and CDR2 is YNFKEQ in the germline V gene.

This chain uses TRBV13 with TRBJ1-1; D unresolved. The CDR3 is made up of 14 amino acids. V was pared by 10 bases and J by 0 bases, with 15 bases between. Germline V gives CDR1 PRHDT, CDR2 FYEKMQ (reference sequence). This chain's CDR3 is CATLLPLVNTEAFF. The CDR3, as DNA: TGTGCCACCCTCCTGCCACTCGTGAACACTGAAGCTTTCTTT.

The chain has TRBV28 and TRBJ2-5; 10 bases align to TRBD2. From germline, CDR1 is MDHEN and CDR2 SYDVKM. V was pared by 3 bases and J by 1 base, with 8 bases of the junction left unmatched. The length of the CDR3 is 17 residues. The chain's CDR3 is CASSLFASGGPQETQYF. In DNA, the CDR3 is TGTGCCAGCAGTTTGTTTGCTAGCGGGGGTCCCCAAGAGACCCAGTACTTC. The full variable domain, in which reference TRBV28 and TRBJ2-5 provide the parts outside the CDR3, is DVKVTQSSRYLVKRTGEKVFLECVQDMDHENMFWYRQDPGLGLRLIYFSYDVKMKEKGDIPEGYSVSREKKERFSLILESASTNQTSMYLCASSLFASGGPQETQYFGPGTRLLVL.

The chain employs TRBV11-2 and TRBJ2-1, with D possibly TRBD2 on 6 matching bases. This CDR3 is built from 16 residues. CDR1 is SGHAT, CDR2 FQNNGV, per germline. V was cut by 0 bases and J by 4 bases, with 13 bases left in between. CDR3 in amino acids: CASSLDRGNLYNEQFF. The CDR3 nucleotides read TGTGCCAGCAGCTTAGATCGGGGGAACCTTTACAATGAGCAGTTCTTC.

This clone was picked up a small number of times. The V and J genes are TRBV11-2 and TRBJ1-1, with D tentatively TRBD1 (5 bases). The CDR3 sequence is 17 residues long. Deletions cut 1 base from V and 0 bases from J, with 15 bases between. The V gene's germline CDR1 is SGHAT and CDR2 FQNNGV. The CDR3 region is CASSLAPLAGMNTEAFF. Here the CDR3 DNA reads TGTGCCAGCAGCTTAGCCCCCCTTGCAGGGATGAACACTGAAGCTTTCTTT.

The gene calls are TRBV9 and TRBJ2-2; D is unresolved. CDR1 is SGDLS, CDR2 YYNGEE, per germline. V lost 0 bases and J 6 bases, leaving 6 bases between the germline ends. This CDR3 contains 13 residues. CDR3 sequence: CASSVDLPGELFF. In nucleotides, the CDR3 is TGTGCCAGCAGCGTAGATCTCCCCGGGGAGCTGTTTTTT. Full variable domain (remainder filled in from reference TRBV9 and TRBJ2-2): DSGVTQTPKHLITATGQRVTLRCSPRSGDLSVYWYQQSLDQGLQFLIQYYNGEERAKGNILERFSAQQFPDLHSELNLSSLELGDSALYFCASSVDLPGELFFGEGSRLTVL.

The gene calls are TRBV28 and TRBJ2-5; D not certain. Trimming took off 4 bases at V and 5 bases at J, with 11 bases between the two ends. The CDR3 extends over 13 amino acids. Germline loops: CDR1 MDHEN, CDR2 SYDVKM. The CDR3 DNA reads TGTGCCAGCAGTTCGCCTCCCCAGGAGACCCAGTACTTC. Amino acids: CASSSPPQETQYF.

CDR3: CASSHDRGQTEAFF. The CDR3 DNA reads TGTGCCAGCAGCCACGACAGGGGGCAAACTGAAGCTTTCTTT. The chain combines TRBV28 with TRBJ1-1, with 10 positions matching TRBD1. The CDR3 totals 14 residues. The trim removed 6 bases at V and 5 bases at J, leaving 6 bases unmatched. Germline loops: CDR1 MDHEN, CDR2 SYDVKM.

The chain recombines TRBV4-1 with TRBJ2-7; D ambiguous. Germline V gives CDR1 MGHRA, CDR2 YSYEKL. The CDR3 loop spans 14 amino acids. V lost 1 base and J 3 bases, leaving 10 bases between the germline ends. The chain's CDR3 is CASSQGHNNYEQYF. CDR3 coding DNA: TGCGCCAGCAGCCAAGGGCACAATAACTACGAGCAGTACTTC.